Listed below are T cell receptor beta chains from one sample, sequenced in a study of shared clonotypes between healthy human individuals. Libraries were prepared by immunoSEQ multiplex PCR; TCRdb keeps only in-frame clonotypes and omits some of them. The table shows about 110,000 clones, with 55% to 70% occurring only once. Sequenced: memory CD8+ T cells sorted from blood. These receptors were collected from a woman in her 30s in good health. Each CDR3 is given without its conserved first and last residue. Each record gives: V gene, CDR3 length, D gene, CDR3 protein. The D gene is left open where the match is weak.

V: TRBV6-6
length: 14
D: TRBD1
CDR3: ASRGTGKYLGETQY

V: TRBV13
length: 9
D: NA
CDR3: ASSPSHEQY

V: TRBV25-1
length: 14
D: NA
CDR3: ASSATDSATNEKLF

V: TRBV6-5
length: 11
D: TRBD1
CDR3: ASSPGQLYGYT

V: TRBV27
length: 12
D: TRBD1
CDR3: ASSSRQGADEQF

V: TRBV5-1
length: 9
D: NA
CDR3: ASSGQETQY

V: TRBV27
length: 13
D: TRBD1
CDR3: ASSSGTGETDTQY

V: TRBV13
length: 12
D: NA
CDR3: ASTKWGGHYEQY

V: TRBV5-4
length: 12
D: NA
CDR3: ASFRDRNIYEQY

V: TRBV5-1
length: 14
D: NA
CDR3: ASRSGTPSSYNEQF

V: TRBV5-6
length: 13
D: TRBD1
CDR3: ASSFNRGRDQPQH

V: TRBV15
length: 12
D: TRBD2
CDR3: ATSPRTSGYEQY

V: TRBV28
length: 13
D: TRBD1
CDR3: ASSFRDSQGYEQY

V: TRBV4-2
length: 15
D: TRBD2
CDR3: ASSAGLAGPGTDTQY

V: TRBV7-9
length: 11
D: NA
CDR3: ASSSQGYTEAF

V: TRBV28
length: 14
D: NA
CDR3: ASSFVLQGGPYEQY

V: TRBV4-2
length: 16
D: TRBD2
CDR3: ASSQEIGLAGVSYEQY

V: TRBV7-9
length: 15
D: TRBD2
CDR3: ASSRWTSGISDNEQF

V: TRBV7-2
length: 13
D: NA
CDR3: ASSLRPTAGNTIY

V: TRBV28
length: 13
D: NA
CDR3: ASSGGLLGTNEQF

V: TRBV5-4
length: 17
D: TRBD2
CDR3: ASSLVGATSRPWGDTQY

V: TRBV7-9
length: 11
D: NA
CDR3: ASSGRGNQPQH

V: TRBV28
length: 11
D: NA
CDR3: ASSLRAYRPQH

V: TRBV4-1
length: 15
D: NA
CDR3: ASSQDVHKSSYNEQF

V: TRBV9
length: 13
D: NA
CDR3: ASSVAPGQATEAF

V: TRBV18
length: 13
D: NA
CDR3: ASSPQGSGANVLT

V: TRBV25-1
length: 13
D: TRBD1
CDR3: ASSGGQGAFNEQY

V: TRBV6-5
length: 14
D: TRBD2
CDR3: ASSFGTSLVAGELF

V: TRBV5-1
length: 13
D: NA
CDR3: ASSLEGGISTEAF

V: TRBV5-1
length: 12
D: NA
CDR3: ASSLATGADTQY

V: TRBV27
length: 13
D: NA
CDR3: ASSLSRFSTDTQY

V: TRBV9
length: 12
D: NA
CDR3: ASSGGDRTDTQY

V: TRBV5-1
length: 12
D: TRBD1
CDR3: ASSPGDRGAKLF

V: TRBV6-4
length: 11
D: NA
CDR3: ASSEGGTDTQY

V: TRBV29-1
length: 9
D: NA
CDR3: SARDGYEQY

V: TRBV7-9
length: 15
D: NA
CDR3: ASSAHYSSSGANVLT

V: TRBV28
length: 10
D: NA
CDR3: ASSLRGLEQY

V: TRBV27
length: 10
D: NA
CDR3: ASSNIYNEQF

V: TRBV7-2
length: 12
D: NA
CDR3: ASSPPLGPDTQY

V: TRBV11-2
length: 12
D: NA
CDR3: ASIHLRSGNTIY

V: TRBV9
length: 13
D: TRBD1
CDR3: ASGQGSLTNEKLF